This TCR beta chain was identified in a study of shared clonotypes between healthy human individuals. Study as a whole: The donors, a couple of women and a few men, were aged 18 to 49.

Trimming took off 4 bases at V and 0 bases at J, with 13 bases between the two ends. From germline, CDR1 is MNHEY and CDR2 SVGAGI. This CDR3 is 16 amino acids long. To note about this clone: What it binds is not known. Other DNA variants within this sample encode the same CDR3.

Only Caucasian adults living in Nashville, Tennessee served as donors. Sequencing was performed with immunoSEQ multiplex PCR; in TCRdb, only in-frame clones are kept and a portion is missing. This sample has roughly 2,300,000 clones, with 80% to 95% found just once. Study-wide results and limits: An anticipated effect of sequencing depth on clonotype sharing among donors was recognized. Compared with memory subsets, naive subsets generally had larger estimated richness.

Sequencing used naive CD4+ T cells from PBMCs. The subset: CD45RA+ positively selected. The V call is TRBV6-5, the J call TRBJ2-4; D is unresolved. The sequence came from a man in his late teens or twenties in good health. Some clones in this sample may be carry-over from other donors' samples. CDR3: CASSWDRALAKNIQYF. The CDR3 DNA reads as TGTGCCAGCAGTTGGGATAGAGCCTTAGCCAAAAACATTCAGTACTTC.